This T cell receptor beta chain emerged from a study of neurological immune-mediated disorders. V lost 6 bases, J lost 1 base, and 14 bases lay in between. Germline lookup yields CDR1 SEHNR and CDR2 FQNEAQ (reference sequence). The length of the CDR3 is 15 residues. This clonotype occurred many times. The antigen is not known. Study results and caveats: HTLV-1-associated myelopathy displayed the greatest TCR clonal expansion, and multiple sclerosis exhibited the smallest, lower than that of healthy controls.

cDNA synthesis was performed by 5'RACE with 10-nucleotide random UMIs. Whenever a sequencing run was performed, it yielded over 190 million TCR-beta sequences from 15-18 subjects. TCRdb fed the 5' RACE reads into MiXCR, producing one record per CDR3 protein. The sample yields fewer than 110,000 distinct CDR3 sequences, less than 14% seen once. Time point indicated: longitudinal time-point 3. Libraries used 2 million unsorted PBMCs kept frozen in RNAlater. The sequenced sample was PBMCs. The gene calls are TRBV7-9 and TRBJ2-3, with D tentatively TRBD1 or TRBD2 (5 bases each). The source of this sequence is a female donor with HTLV-1-associated myelopathy (HAM/TSP). The CDR3 bases are TGTGCCAGCAGAAAATCCGGGGACGGCACAGATACGCAGTATTTT. Its translation: CASRKSGDGTDTQYF.